Listed here are 10 T cell receptor beta chains from one sample, sequenced in a study of OX40 agonist ivuxolimab in advanced cancers. The repertoire was sequenced with immunoSEQ multiplex PCR; TCRdb's copy has only in-frame clones and lacks some. Seen here are roughly 60,000 clones, roughly 84% observed once, and the top ten hold roughly 30%. The source was CD4+ or CD8+ T cells sorted from blood, collected in a trial of the OX40 agonist ivuxolimab. The receptor source for this set is an adult with an advanced solid tumor such as melanoma, head and neck, liver or kidney cancer.

The rearrangement joins TRBV5-1 to TRBJ2-1; 9 positions match TRBD2. V dropped 3 bases and J dropped 9; count of bases not matched to a gene: 10. In germline, CDR1 is SGHRS, CDR2 YFSETQ. This CDR3 region has 15 residues. DNA for the CDR3: TGCGCCAGCAGCTACGGGACTAGCATTTCCGGTGAGCAGTTCTTC. Protein product: CASSYGTSISGEQFF.

This clone was seen only a few times. The J gene is TRBJ2-1, the V gene TRBV15, with 11 bases matching TRBD2. The CDR3 spans 20 residues. Germline trimming cut 0 bases from V and 4 bases from J; bases unmatched to any gene: 14. Germline V gene data show CDR1 as LNHNV and CDR2 as YYDKDF (reference sequence). CDR3 amino acids: CATSRDWGDPGLAVYNEQFF. Here the CDR3 DNA reads TGTGCCACCAGCAGAGATTGGGGGGACCCGGGACTAGCGGTATACAATGAGCAGTTCTTC.

The chain links TRBV28 to TRBJ1-2; 7 bases agree with TRBD1. The germline V gene has CDR1 MDHEN and CDR2 SYDVKM. With 4 bases clipped from V and 4 bases from J, the junction kept 3 bases outside the gene matches. The CDR3 is made up of 13 amino acids. The DNA of the CDR3 is TGTGCCAGCAGTTATAGGGGGCTCTATGGCTACACCTTC. Translated, it gives CASSYRGLYGYTF.

The genes are TRBV18 and TRBJ1-2; 8 bases map to TRBD1. The CDR3 is 16 residues long. Germline trimming cut 3 bases from V and 4 bases from J; bases unmatched to any gene: 10. Germline loops: CDR1 KGHSH, CDR2 LQKENI. The CDR3 sequence is CASSPPIGTGAYGYTF. As DNA, the CDR3 is TGTGCCAGCTCACCGCCGATCGGGACAGGTGCCTATGGCTACACCTTC. Combining the CDR3 with reference TRBV18 and TRBJ1-2 gives the whole variable domain NAGVMQNPRHLVRRRGQEARLRCSPMKGHSHVYWYRQLPEEGLKFMVYLQKENIIDESGMPKERFSAEFPKEGPSILRIQQVVRGDSAAYFCASSPPIGTGAYGYTFGSGTRLTVV.

The chain combines TRBV9 with TRBJ2-2; D is undetermined. V was trimmed by 4 bases and J by 7 bases, leaving 11 bases between them. The CDR3 loop spans 13 amino acids. Germline V gene sequence: CDR1 SGDLS, CDR2 YYNGEE. CDR3 bases: TGTGCCAGCAGCCTCGACTTTGGCGGGGAGCTGTTTTTT. Its translation is CASSLDFGGELFF.

The chain joins TRBV6-1 to TRBJ2-7, with TRBD1 matching 11 bases. CDR1 and CDR2 (germline): MNHNS, SASEGT. Losses at the gene ends were 7 bases for V and 2 bases for J; bases not matched to a gene: 4. This CDR3 has 14 amino acids. CDR3 DNA: TGTGCCAGCACCGGGACAGGGGGTCCCTACGAGCAGTACTTC. Its protein product is CASTGTGGPYEQYF.

The chain couples TRBV4-1 to TRBJ2-1; D is perhaps TRBD1 (6 bases). Trimming left V 4 bases short and J 8 bases short, with 18 bases between. CDR1 and CDR2 (germline): MGHRA, YSYEKL. There are 15 residues in the CDR3. The CDR3 DNA sequence: TGCGCCAGCAGCCGAAGAGAGGCAGGGGCGGATGAGCAGTTCTTC. It translates to CASSRREAGADEQFF.

This CDR3 is CASSDPGRLEAFF. Written as DNA, the CDR3 is TGTGCCAGCAGTGACCCTGGGCGTTTGGAAGCTTTCTTT. This chain joins TRBV25-1 and TRBJ1-1; D is unresolved. Trimming removed 3 bases at V and 8 bases at J, with 13 bases between. The CDR3 totals 13 residues. The germline gives CDR1 MGHDK, CDR2 SYGVNS. The full variable domain, in which reference TRBV25-1 and TRBJ1-1 provide the parts outside the CDR3, is EADIYQTPRYLVIGTGKKITLECSQTMGHDKMYWYQQDPGMELHLIHYSYGVNSTEKGDLSSESTVSRIRTEHFPLTLESARPSHTSQYLCASSDPGRLEAFFGQGTRLTVV.

This clone was seen a handful of times. The chain couples TRBV2 to TRBJ2-7; weak D call: TRBD1 (6 bases). The germline V and J ends were trimmed by 7 bases and 5 bases, with 15 bases remaining between them. The CDR3 runs to 13 residues. Per the germline V gene, CDR1 is SNHLY and CDR2 is FYNNEI. The DNA of the CDR3 is TGTGCCAGCAAGACAGGCCGGGGAGACGAGCAGTACTTC. Protein product: CASKTGRGDEQYF.

In this sample, this clone turned up once. V is TRBV14 and J is TRBJ2-7, with D perhaps TRBD1 (5 bases). Germline V gene lookup returns CDR1 SGHDN and CDR2 FVKESK. Trimming cost V 4 bases and J 5 bases, with 18 bases left between them. The CDR3 is 15 residues long. CDR3 protein: CASSRVQGSRNEQYF. The CDR3 DNA sequence: TGTGCCAGCAGCCGCGTTCAGGGTTCTCGGAACGAGCAGTACTTC.